What follows describes a single TCR beta chain. As originally analysed: Using reference gene primer amplification, nucleated cell counts were estimated. The assay was immunoSEQ multiplex PCR, and TCRdb's table has in-frame clones only and misses some. Clonal size and the V and J genes are those of that table, whereas D and trimming came from the DNA. In the table there are some 80,000 clones, about four fifths of which are singletons. This entry is derived from a study of blood T cell repertoires in COVID-19. Study details: Sample material is recorded as cDNA or gDNA derived from T cells, B-cell-depleted T cells, or PBMCs.

The CDR3 consists of 15 residues. Germline V gene lookup returns CDR1 KGHSH and CDR2 LQKENI. With V trimmed by 5 bases and J by 5 bases, 7 bases remained unmatched. The chain joins TRBV18 to TRBJ2-5; 11 bases fit TRBD2. The source is an elderly woman with active or convalescent COVID-19. The specimen sequenced was peripheral blood. As DNA, the CDR3 is TGTGCCAGCTCATTAGCCGGGACTAGCGGCGAGACCCAGTACTTC. It translates to CASSLAGTSGETQYF.